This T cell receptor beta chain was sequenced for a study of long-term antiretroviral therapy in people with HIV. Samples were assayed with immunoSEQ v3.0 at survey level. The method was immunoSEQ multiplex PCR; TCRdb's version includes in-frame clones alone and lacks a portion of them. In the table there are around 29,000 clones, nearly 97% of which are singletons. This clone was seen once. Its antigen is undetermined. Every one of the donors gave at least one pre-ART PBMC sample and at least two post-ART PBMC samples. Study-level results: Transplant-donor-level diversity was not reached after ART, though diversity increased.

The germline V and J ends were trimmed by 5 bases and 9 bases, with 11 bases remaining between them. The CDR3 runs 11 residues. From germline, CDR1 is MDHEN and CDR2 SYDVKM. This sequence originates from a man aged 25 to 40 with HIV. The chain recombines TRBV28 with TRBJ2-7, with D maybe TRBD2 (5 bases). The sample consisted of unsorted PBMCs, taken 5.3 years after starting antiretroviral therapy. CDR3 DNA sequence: TGTGCCAGCAGTCACGAGGGAGTGCAGTACTTC. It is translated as CASSHEGVQYF.